The present entry profiles one TCR beta chain with its context. The germline V gene has CDR1 PRHDT and CDR2 FYEKMQ (reference sequence). The CDR3 loop spans 19 amino acids. V lost 6 bases to trimming and J lost 9 bases, with 33 bases between them. The data originate from a study of blood T cell repertoires in COVID-19. Across the study: The study drew acute and convalescent COVID-19 samples from the United States, Italy and Spain.

In the authors' methods: Amplification from reference gene primers served as the basis for estimated nucleated cell counts. Only in-frame clones appear in the TCRdb table, and some are missing; sequencing was by immunoSEQ multiplex PCR. V and J calls plus clone size are reproduced from that table; the DNA served to infer D and trimming. This table holds 350,000 to 400,000 clones, under 90% found once. The sample comprised PBMCs or T cells enriched from blood (not recorded which). The sequence derives from a woman in her 30s who had recovered from COVID-19. The rearrangement links TRBV13 to TRBJ2-1; possibly TRBD2 for D (6 bases). The CDR3 loop reads CASSLSTEGRRGGYGEQFF. CDR3 sequence (DNA): TGTGCCAGCAGTTTATCTACCGAGGGGAGGAGGGGTGGATATGGTGAGCAGTTCTTC. The full variable domain, completed using reference TRBV13 and TRBJ2-1, is AAGVIQSPRHLIKEKRETATLKCYPIPRHDTVYWYQQGPGQDPQFLISFYEKMQSDKGSIPDRFSAQQFSDYHSELNMSSLELGDSALYFCASSLSTEGRRGGYGEQFFGPGTRLTVL.